What follows are 24 T cell receptor beta chains derived from one specimen sequenced in a study of blood T cell repertoires in COVID-19 (dated by TCRdb to about 2020). The library was generated by the immunoSEQ multiplex PCR assay. TCRdb took this table from immuneACCESS and kept in-frame rearrangements with V and J called. Such tables lack part of the clones; where checked against another copy, unresolved V genes explain under half of the gap, and the rest is unexplained. The sample contains tens of thousands of clones, about 81% of them found a single time. The ten largest clones represent 9.2% of the sample. Sequencing was carried out using peripheral blood. Receptors were obtained from a human donor in a cohort sampled during active COVID-19.

The rearrangement uses TRBV6-2 or TRBV6-3 and TRBJ2-3; perhaps TRBD2 as D (5 bases). The CDR3 consists of 15 residues. V lost 1 base and J lost 6, with 14 bases in between. The germline gives CDR1 MNHEY, CDR2 SVGEGT. CDR3 in amino acids: CASSYFLGGGDTQYF. DNA for the CDR3: TGTGCCAGCAGTTACTTTCTAGGAGGCGGGGATACGCAGTATTTT.

The sample holds many counts of this clone. The chain recombines TRBV28 with TRBJ1-2, with D maybe TRBD1 (5 bases). The CDR3 sequence is 12 residues long. With 7 bases removed from V and 7 bases from J, the gap between germline ends came to 13 bases. CDR1 and CDR2 from the germline V gene are MDHEN and SYDVKM. CDR3 protein: CASTLGRGGYTF. The CDR3 DNA reads TGTGCCAGCACCTTGGGGAGGGGTGGCTACACCTTC.

J is TRBJ2-7 and V is TRBV12-3 or TRBV12-4; D is uncertain. The V end lost 2 bases, the J end lost 3 bases, and 8 bases lay between the germline ends. The CDR3 spans 13 residues. CDR3 coding DNA: TGTGCCAGCAGTTTACTGGGCCTCTACGAGCAGTACTTC. Protein sequence: CASSLLGLYEQYF.

The chain combines TRBV6-2 or TRBV6-3 with TRBJ1-1; 8 bases match TRBD1. The germline V gene encodes CDR1 MNHEY and CDR2 SVGEGT. The junction had 4 bases not matched to a gene; V was cut back by 4 bases and J by 3 bases. The CDR3 has 14 residues. The CDR3 nucleotides read TGTGCCAGCAGTTCCAGGGGGCCGGACACTGAAGCTTTCTTT. It yields the protein CASSSRGPDTEAFF.

The chain recombines TRBV4-3 with TRBJ1-3; D is undetermined. The CDR3 is 14 amino acids. Germline CDR1 and CDR2: LGHNA and YSLEER. The V end was cut by 1 base, the J end by 4 bases, with 8 bases between. The CDR3 nucleotides are TGCGCCAGCAGCCAAGTTCCGGGGGGAAACACCATATATTTT. Translation gives CASSQVPGGNTIYF.

J is TRBJ2-1 and V is TRBV7-2, with 9 nucleotides matching TRBD2. The CDR3 covers 15 residues. The V segment lost 0 bases and the J segment 10 bases; nucleotides outside the gene matches: 7. CDR1 is SGHTA and CDR2 is FQGNSA in the germline V gene. Written as DNA, the CDR3 is TGTGCCAGCAGCTTAGCGCCTAGCGGGACGGGGGAGCAGTTCTTC. Amino acids: CASSLAPSGTGEQFF.

The chain carries TRBV30 and TRBJ1-4, with unresolved D. V lost 2 bases to trimming and J lost 4 bases, with 11 bases between them. This CDR3 is 14 amino acids long. Germline CDR1 is GTSNPN and CDR2 is SVGIG (reference sequence). The CDR3: CAWSIGFRNEKLFF. The CDR3 DNA follows: TGTGCCTGGAGTATCGGGTTCCGTAATGAAAAACTGTTTTTT.

This clone was picked up one time. V and J are TRBV19 and TRBJ1-1; TRBD1 is a possible D gene (6 bases). V lost 5 bases, J lost 8 bases, and 12 bases lay in between. Germline CDR1 and CDR2: LNHDA and SQIVND (reference sequence). This CDR3 is built from 12 residues. The chain's CDR3 is CASSSSGTEAFF. In DNA form, the CDR3 reads TGTGCCAGTAGTTCATCCGGGACAGAAGCTTTCTTT.

The chain employs TRBV27 and TRBJ2-2, with 11 bases lining up with TRBD1. Germline CDR1 is MNHEY and CDR2 is SMNVEV (reference sequence). The CDR3 loop spans 16 amino acids. V was clipped by 4 bases and J by 4 bases; unmatched bases: 5. This CDR3 is CASSSAGQGVTGELFF. The CDR3 DNA reads TGTGCCAGCAGTTCCGCGGGACAGGGGGTCACCGGGGAGCTGTTTTTT.

Note on this clone: Its ends do not fully match the called genes, so a read error is possible. Other DNA sequences in this sample translate to the same CDR3. The chain couples TRBV9 to TRBJ1-6; 7 bases are shared with TRBD1. This CDR3 region has 14 residues. Germline CDR1 SGDLS, CDR2 YYNGEE. The CDR3 region has the DNA TGTGCTAGCAGCGTAAGGGGGCTCGAATCACCCCTCCACTTT. This codes for CASSVRGLESPLHF.

For the CDR3, the DNA is TGTGCCAGCAGCTCCCGACAGGGGCGAAGGGACATTCAGTACTTC. Translation gives CASSSRQGRRDIQYF. V gene TRBV7-2 combines with J gene TRBJ2-4, with TRBD1 identical over 8 bases. Germline V gene data show CDR1 as SGHTA and CDR2 as FQGNSA. V shed 4 bases and J 8 bases; nucleotides not matched to a gene: 10. CDR3 size: 15 residues.

This chain uses TRBV12-3 or TRBV12-4 with TRBJ2-2, with D possibly TRBD1 on 7 matching bases. Trimming took off 10 bases at V and 4 bases at J, with 13 bases between the two ends. The CDR3 runs to 13 residues. For the CDR3, the DNA is TGTGCCACCAGGGGGGCGGGCACCGGGGAGCTGTTTTTT. This codes for CATRGAGTGELFF.

The chain has TRBV10-3 and TRBJ2-1, with TRBD2 identical over 8 bases. The V and J ends lost 3 bases and 3 bases, in that order; junction bases with no gene match: 10. The CDR3 runs to 17 residues. CDR1 and CDR2 from the germline V gene are ENHRY and SYGVKD. For the CDR3, the DNA is TGTGCCATCAGTGAACGGAGCGGGAGTGGGCACTACAATGAGCAGTTCTTC. Protein sequence: CAISERSGSGHYNEQFF.

The chain carries TRBV5-8 and TRBJ2-1, with D possibly matching TRBD1 (6 bases). Germline values: CDR1 SGHTS, CDR2 YDEGEE. The CDR3 contains 18 residues. Trimming removed 0 bases at V and 3 bases at J, with 19 bases between. The chain's CDR3 is CASSLVLGGPLYYNEQFF. The CDR3 nucleotides are TGTGCCAGCAGCTTGGTATTAGGGGGACCCTTATACTACAATGAGCAGTTCTTC.

The table lists this clone with a few counts. The rearrangement links TRBV7-9 to TRBJ2-1, with D possibly TRBD2 on 5 matching bases. Per germline, CDR1 SEHNR and CDR2 FQNEAQ (reference sequence). The CDR3 runs 14 residues. The V and J ends lost 5 bases and 8 bases respectively, with 16 bases between them. For the CDR3, the DNA is TGTGCCAGCAGCCCCCTTACCGGGGTGGATGAGCAGTTCTTC. Protein: CASSPLTGVDEQFF. Full variable domain (rest looked up from reference TRBV7-9 and TRBJ2-1): DTGVSQNPRHKITKRGQNVTFRCDPISEHNRLYWYRQTLGQGPEFLTYFQNEAQLEKSRLLSDRFSAERPKGSFSTLEIQRTEQGDSAMYLCASSPLTGVDEQFFGPGTRLTVL.

V gene TRBV2 combines with J gene TRBJ2-5; 7 bases are shared with TRBD1. V dropped 6 bases and J dropped 5; count of bases not matched to a gene: 3. The germline gives CDR1 SNHLY, CDR2 FYNNEI. The CDR3 consists of 12 residues. The CDR3 nucleotides are TGTGCCAGCAGAAGGGGGCGGGAGACCCAGTACTTC. Translated: CASRRGRETQYF.

This sequence joins TRBV27 and TRBJ1-6; 7 nucleotides align to TRBD1. The CDR3 spans 14 residues. CDR1 is MNHEY and CDR2 is SMNVEV in the germline V gene (reference sequence). The ends lost 5 bases at V and 7 bases at J; junction bases unmatched: 5. The CDR3: CASSRDRSNSPLHF. In DNA form, the CDR3 reads TGTGCCAGCAGTAGGGACAGATCCAATTCACCCCTCCACTTT.

The gene calls are TRBV10-1 and TRBJ2-3; D gene ambiguous. Germline assignment: CDR1 WNHNN and CDR2 SYGVQD (reference sequence). Trimming stripped 4 bases from V and 6 bases from J, with 17 bases between. CDR3 length: 15 residues. CDR3 nucleotide sequence: TGCGCCAGCAGTGGCAATCGAGGCGATTTGGATACGCAGTATTTT. This gives the protein CASSGNRGDLDTQYF.

In this sample, this clone turned up a few times. The chain uses TRBV5-1 and TRBJ1-2; D remains unclear. Looked up from germline, CDR1 is SGHRS and CDR2 is YFSETQ. Trimming left V 0 bases short and J 1 base short, with 7 bases between. The CDR3 sequence is 14 residues long. This CDR3 reads CASSLDRHNYGYTF. The CDR3 DNA follows: TGCGCCAGCAGCTTGGACCGACATAACTATGGCTACACCTTC.

This chain joins TRBV6-6 and TRBJ2-2, with TRBD2 as a possible D gene (6 bases). This CDR3 region has 15 residues. Between the trimmed V and J ends, which lost 3 bases and 1 base, there was a span of 9 bases. The germline V gene encodes CDR1 MNHNY and CDR2 SVGAGI (reference sequence). This CDR3 reads CASSYSGRNTGELFF. DNA for the CDR3: TGTGCCAGCAGTTATTCCGGGAGGAACACCGGGGAGCTGTTTTTT.

This clone was observed once. The gene calls are TRBV2 and TRBJ1-1; D not certain. The CDR3 is made up of 12 amino acids. CDR1 and CDR2 (germline): SNHLY, FYNNEI. V was cut by 3 bases and J by 4 bases, with 6 bases left in between. The CDR3 bases are TGTGCCAGCAGTGACAGGTCCACTGAAGCTTTCTTT. This codes for CASSDRSTEAFF. Looking up the rest from reference TRBV2 and TRBJ1-1 gives the full variable domain: EPEVTQTPSHQVTQMGQEVILRCVPISNHLYFYWYRQILGQKVEFLVSFYNNEISEKSEIFDDQFSVERPDGSNFTLKIRSTKLEDSAMYFCASSDRSTEAFFGQGTRLTVV.

J is TRBJ2-7 and V is TRBV28; TRBD1 is a possible D gene (5 bases). Germline CDR1 is MDHEN and CDR2 is SYDVKM. The V end lost 5 bases, the J end lost 2 bases, and 28 bases lay between the germline ends. The CDR3 length is 19 residues. Here the CDR3 reads CASSLWQGVRMTSTYEQYF. DNA for the CDR3: TGTGCCAGCAGTCTTTGGCAAGGGGTACGCATGACCTCTACCTACGAGCAGTACTTC.

The chain links TRBV11-3 to TRBJ2-7; 8 nucleotides line up with TRBD1. The germline V gene encodes CDR1 SGHNT and CDR2 YENEEA. V lost 6 bases, J lost 3 bases, and 4 bases stayed unmatched. The CDR3 spans 13 residues. The DNA of the CDR3 is TGTGCCAGCAGTTCCGGGACAGGCTACGAGCAGTACTTC. It translates to CASSSGTGYEQYF.

The chain couples TRBV30 to TRBJ1-1, with a possible D match to TRBD1 (5 bases). Germline values: CDR1 GTSNPN, CDR2 SVGIG (reference sequence). This CDR3 contains 14 residues. The V end was cut by 2 bases, the J end by 5 bases, with 15 bases between. The CDR3: CAWSPAWRGTEAFF. The CDR3 coding sequence is TGTGCCTGGAGTCCCGCTTGGCGGGGGACTGAAGCTTTCTTT.